The rows below give T cell receptor beta chains drawn from one sample of a study of cytomegalovirus exposure and HLA in healthy donors. The repertoire was sequenced with immunoSEQ multiplex PCR; TCRdb's copy has only in-frame clones and lacks some. The profile shows under 200,000 clones, roughly 78% of them singletons. The specimen sequenced was PBMCs. The receptor source for this set is a man aged 35-49 years in good health and CMV-seronegative. Both conserved end residues are part of each CDR3. The D gene is left open where the match is weak. Not all rows give a size; the values are once, few, many and, for expanded clones, a class.

size,J,V,D,DNA,CDR3
.,TRBJ2-5,TRBV7-9,.,TGTGCCAGCAGCTTTCGCCGGGAGACCCAGTACTTC,CASSFRRETQYF
once,TRBJ2-3,TRBV2,TRBD2,TGTGCCAGCAGTGCGACTAGCGGAGGAGGAGCGGATACGCAGTATTTT,CASSATSGGGADTQYF
once,TRBJ2-7,TRBV7-2,.,TGTGCCAGCAGCTTAGGGGCAGGGCTCTCCTACGAGCAGTACTTC,CASSLGAGLSYEQYF
.,TRBJ2-2,TRBV27,TRBD2,TGTGCCAGCAGGAGAGGGCGGGAGGGTCGCACCGGGGAGCTGTTTTTT,CASRRGREGRTGELFF
.,TRBJ2-7,TRBV5-1,.,TGCGCCAGCAGCTTGGATACGGGAGTCGGCTACGAGCAGTACTTC,CASSLDTGVGYEQYF
.,TRBJ2-4,TRBV4-3,.,TGCGCCAGCAGCCAAGCTCTCCGTCTAGCCAAAAACATTCAGTACTTC,CASSQALRLAKNIQYF
once,TRBJ1-1,TRBV7-2,.,TGTGCCAGCAGCTTAACGGCGGAGAAAGACGCTTTCTTT,CASSLTAEKDAFF
.,TRBJ2-2,TRBV23-1,.,TGCGCCAGCAGTCATCGCGGGACTGATAACACCGGGGAGCTGTTTTTT,CASSHRGTDNTGELFF
.,TRBJ2-3,TRBV10-3,TRBD1,TGTGCCATCAGTCGGACAGGGAACGCAGATACGCAGTATTTT,CAISRTGNADTQYF
once,TRBJ1-4,TRBV5-1,TRBD1,TGCGCCAGCAGCTTGGACAGGGGGCGACTGTTTTTT,CASSLDRGRLFF
.,TRBJ2-7,TRBV5-4,.,TGTGCCAGCAGCTTGAGTCACGGGAACGAGCAGTACTTC,CASSLSHGNEQYF
.,TRBJ1-2,TRBV28,TRBD1,TGTGCCAGCAGTACCAGGGGGGCTGGTGGCTACACCTTC,CASSTRGAGGYTF
.,TRBJ1-6,TRBV5-6,TRBD1,TGTGCCAGCAGTTGGACAGGAAGGCCACCCCTCCACTTT,CASSWTGRPPLHF
.,TRBJ2-7,TRBV4-2,TRBD1,TGTGCCAGCAGCCAAGATAGGACAGGGAATCCCTACGAGCAGTACTTC,CASSQDRTGNPYEQYF
.,TRBJ1-3,TRBV6-1,.,TGTGCCAGCAGGGAAGGGGCCTTCTCTGGAAACACCATATATTTT,CASREGAFSGNTIYF
.,TRBJ2-5,TRBV7-2,TRBD2,TGTGCCAGCAGTCTAGCGGGAGAATGGGGAGAGACCCAGTACTTC,CASSLAGEWGETQYF
.,TRBJ1-5,TRBV10-3,.,TGTGCCATCAGAGCCTCTGGCAATCAGCCCCAGCATTTT,CAIRASGNQPQHF
.,TRBJ1-1,TRBV14,.,TGTGCCAGCAGCCCTTTTATGAACACTGAAGCTTTCTTT,CASSPFMNTEAFF
once,TRBJ2-1,TRBV5-8,.,TGTGCCAGCAGCTTAGGTGTGCCGGGTGAGCAGTTCTTC,CASSLGVPGEQFF
.,TRBJ1-4,TRBV7-9,.,TGTGCCAGCAGCCCGAGCGGGAGCAGATCCACAACTAATGAAAAACTGTTTTTT,CASSPSGSRSTTNEKLFF
.,TRBJ2-7,TRBV5-1,.,TGCGCCAGCAGAGAATCGGGTGGTGGCTACGAGCAGTACTTC,CASRESGGGYEQYF
.,TRBJ1-2,TRBV5-4,.,TGTGCCAGCAGCCAAGCGGACGGAGCTAACTATGGCTACACCTTC,CASSQADGANYGYTF
.,TRBJ1-4,TRBV6-5,TRBD1,TGTGCCAGCAGTTACTCGATCGCACAGGGGAGCGAAAAACTGTTTTTT,CASSYSIAQGSEKLFF
.,TRBJ2-3,TRBV29-1,.,TGCAGCGTTTCCCACGAGGTAGATACGCAGTATTTT,CSVSHEVDTQYF
.,TRBJ2-7,TRBV19,.,TGTGCCAGTAGTGCATTAACTGGGGGAGGCTCCTACGAGCAGTACTTC,CASSALTGGGSYEQYF
once,TRBJ2-6,TRBV19,.,TGTGCCAGTAGTATAGTTGGGCTCGCCCCCGGCCTGACTTTC,CASSIVGLAPGLTF
.,TRBJ2-1,TRBV27,TRBD2,TGTGCCAGCAGTTTAAAATGGTCCAGGGAGGGCAATGAGCAGTTCTTC,CASSLKWSREGNEQFF
few,TRBJ2-7,TRBV27,.,TGTGCCAGCAGTTCCGGCTCCTACGAGCAGTACTTC,CASSSGSYEQYF
.,TRBJ1-5,TRBV5-8,.,TGTGCCAGCAGCCATTCCCGATCGGGGGGAGGGCCCCAGCATTTT,CASSHSRSGGGPQHF
.,TRBJ1-5,TRBV5-1,TRBD1,TGCGCCAGCAGCTTGGGAACAGGGGGCGTTGGTCAGCCCCAGCATTTT,CASSLGTGGVGQPQHF
.,TRBJ1-6,TRBV5-4,.,TGTGCCAGCAGCTTGAATACTTATTCACCCCTCCACTTT,CASSLNTYSPLHF
few,TRBJ2-5,TRBV5-4,TRBD2,TGTGCCAGCAGCGGGGGGACTAGCGGACGACAAGAGACCCAGTACTTC,CASSGGTSGRQETQYF
.,TRBJ2-1,TRBV5-1,TRBD2,TGCGCCAGCAGCATGACTAGCGGGAGATCTGAGCAGTTCTTC,CASSMTSGRSEQFF
.,TRBJ1-4,TRBV2,.,TGTGCCAGCAGTGTTAGAGGGGGAATTGAAAAACTGTTTTTT,CASSVRGGIEKLFF
.,TRBJ2-7,TRBV6-5,TRBD1,TGTGCCAGCAGCCTAGGACAGGGGTTTGGCGAGCAGTACTTC,CASSLGQGFGEQYF
.,TRBJ2-1,TRBV4-1,.,TGCGCCAGCAGCCAAGACCCCACGGACAGCAACAATGAGCAGTTCTTC,CASSQDPTDSNNEQFF
.,TRBJ2-1,TRBV30,.,TGTGCCTGGGACTCGACACGGGGTTGGGAGCAGTTCTTC,CAWDSTRGWEQFF
.,TRBJ2-7,TRBV28,TRBD2,TGTGCCACCGCGACTAGCGGGAGTATCGAGCAGTACTTC,CATATSGSIEQYF
.,TRBJ2-5,TRBV10-3,.,TGTGCCATCAGTGAGGCGAACAGGGACCAGTACTTC,CAISEANRDQYF
.,TRBJ2-1,TRBV28,TRBD2,TGTGCCAGCATCCCCCTTGGAGTAGCGGGAGGCCATGTCAATGAGCAGTTCTTC,CASIPLGVAGGHVNEQFF
.,TRBJ2-2,TRBV10-3,.,TGTGCCACCCGAGGGGGACCCCAAACCGGGGAGCTGTTTTTT,CATRGGPQTGELFF
.,TRBJ1-2,TRBV6-6,TRBD1,TGTGCCAGCAGTTACTCCCTCACAGGGGTAAACACCTTC,CASSYSLTGVNTF
.,TRBJ2-7,TRBV7-8,.,TGTGCCAGCAGCTTACTAAGCGGCGAGCAGTACTTC,CASSLLSGEQYF
.,TRBJ1-2,TRBV5-4,TRBD1,TGTGCCAGCAGCTTGAGACAGGGAAACTATGGCTACACCTTC,CASSLRQGNYGYTF
.,TRBJ2-3,TRBV18,.,TGTGCCAGCTCCCAGGGCCTAATCGATCGGGCGTATTTT,CASSQGLIDRAYF
.,TRBJ2-2,TRBV5-4,.,TGTGCCAGCTCTCCCCGAGGGCAGACCGGGGAGCTGTTTTTT,CASSPRGQTGELFF
.,TRBJ2-3,TRBV6-1,TRBD2,TGTGCCAGCAGTGAACTAGCGGTTGCCACAGATACGCAGTATTTT,CASSELAVATDTQYF
once,TRBJ2-7,TRBV28,.,TGTGCCACCCAGGGTTCCCCCCCCTACGAGCAGTACTTC,CATQGSPPYEQYF
.,TRBJ1-5,TRBV27,.,TGTGCCAGCCGGCGGGGAAGGGGCATTGGGCAGCCCCAGCATTTT,CASRRGRGIGQPQHF
.,TRBJ2-2,TRBV5-1,.,TGCGCCAGCAGCTTAGAGGTCGGATTGAACACCGGGGAGCTGTTTTTT,CASSLEVGLNTGELFF
.,TRBJ2-1,TRBV29-1,TRBD1,TGCAGCGTACGGGACAGGGGGCCCAATGAGCAGTTCTTC,CSVRDRGPNEQFF
.,TRBJ1-2,TRBV5-4,.,TGTGCCAGCAGCTTGGACCTCGACAGGGGCTACACCTTC,CASSLDLDRGYTF